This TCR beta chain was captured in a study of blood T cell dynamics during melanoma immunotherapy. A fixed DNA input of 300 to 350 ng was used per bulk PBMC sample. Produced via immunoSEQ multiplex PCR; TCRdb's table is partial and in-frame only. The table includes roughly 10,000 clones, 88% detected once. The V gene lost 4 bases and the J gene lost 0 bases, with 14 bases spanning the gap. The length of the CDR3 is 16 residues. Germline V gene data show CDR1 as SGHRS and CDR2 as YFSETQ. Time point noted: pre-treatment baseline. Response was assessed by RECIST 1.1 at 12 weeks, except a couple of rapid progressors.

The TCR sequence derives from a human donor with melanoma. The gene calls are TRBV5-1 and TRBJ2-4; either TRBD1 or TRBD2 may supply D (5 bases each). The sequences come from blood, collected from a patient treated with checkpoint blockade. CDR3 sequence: CASSLRGQLAKNIQYF. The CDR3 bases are TGCGCCAGCAGCCTCCGGGGCCAACTAGCCAAAAACATTCAGTACTTC. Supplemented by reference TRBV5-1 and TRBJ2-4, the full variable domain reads KAGVTQTPRYLIKTRGQQVTLSCSPISGHRSVSWYQQTPGQGLQFLFEYFSETQRNKGNFPGRFSGRQFSNSRSEMNVSTLELGDSALYLCASSLRGQLAKNIQYFGAGTRLSVL.